This TCR beta chain was identified during a study of shared clonotypes between healthy human individuals. The germline V and J ends were trimmed by 3 bases and 2 bases, with 14 bases remaining between them. This CDR3 region has 15 residues. In germline, CDR1 is MDHEN, CDR2 SYDVKM. Study results and caveats: Represented diversity, genetic and exposure-history alike, was limited by few donors.

On this clone itself: Its antigen is still unknown.

Only CD45RO-negative cells positively selected for CCR7 counted as naive CD8 cells, so terminally differentiated effector memory CD45RA+ cells were excluded. Donation came from healthy HIV-negative adults that had no recent acute infections or vaccinations. Methods used by the authors: Filtering differed for immunoSEQ, which gave only junction sequences without quality scores. Repertoires were generated with immunoSEQ multiplex PCR, while TCRdb's copy carries only in-frame clones and drops some. V, J and clone size derive from that table, while D and trimming were established from the DNA sequence. The table has 1.5 million to 2.5 million clones, about 95% seen once; the top ten hold approximately 1.2%.

The sequencing sample was made of naive CD8+ T cells sorted from blood. The sequence derives from a man aged 18 to 30 in good health. The chain is built from TRBV28 and TRBJ2-7; weak D call: TRBD1 (5 bases). CDR3 nucleotides: TGTGCCAGCAGTTTTCCCCGCCAGGGTCCCTACGAGCAGTACTTC. It encodes CASSFPRQGPYEQYF.